A selection of T cell receptor beta chains follows, all from one sample in a study of T cells after yellow fever vaccination. TCRdb recomputed calls from the 5' RACE reads with MiXCR, one row per CDR3 protein. The repertoire has some 350,000 distinct CDR3 sequences, approximately 4% of them found once; the top ten carry roughly 26%. Sample: PBMCs, taken 5 days after the yellow fever booster vaccination. The source of these receptors is a man aged 18-30 years who received the YFV17D yellow fever vaccine. Both conserved end residues are part of each CDR3. D genes are given only for firm matches. Clone size appears in some rows only: once, few, many, or a class for an expanded clone.

cdr3_aa	cdr3_nt	d_call	j_call	v_call	clone_size
CASSLEGEETQNF	TGCGCCAGCAGCTTGGAAGGGGAAGAGACCCAGAACTTC	NA	TRBJ2-5	TRBV5-1	NA
CSAPVRPSSYEQYF	TGCAGTGCCCCCGTTCGTCCATCGTCCTACGAGCAGTACTTC	NA	TRBJ2-7	TRBV20-1	many
CSAGTWQNYGYTF	TGCAGTGCGGGGACATGGCAAAACTATGGCTACACCTTC	NA	TRBJ1-2	TRBV20-1	many
CASSPYPGGGGDTQYF	TGTGCCAGCAGTCCCTACCCGGGCGGGGGCGGAGATACGCAGTATTTT	NA	TRBJ2-3	TRBV5-5	NA
CASSFPGPYGGYTF	TGTGCCAGCAGCTTCCCGGGACCCTACGGTGGCTACACCTTC	NA	TRBJ1-2	TRBV7-9	many
CASSPWTGRNTGELFF	TGTGCCAGCAGCCCCTGGACAGGGAGGAACACCGGGGAGCTGTTTTTT	TRBD1	TRBJ2-2	TRBV5-6	NA
CASSAGIYNEQFF	TGTGCCAGCAGTGCCGGCATCTACAATGAGCAGTTCTTC	NA	TRBJ2-1	TRBV12-3/TRBV12-4	many
CASSPGDPYNYGYTF	TGTGCCAGCAGCCCAGGGGATCCTTACAACTATGGCTACACCTTC	NA	TRBJ1-2	TRBV6-5	few
CASSGGSSGPETQYF	TGTGCCAGCAGCGGAGGGTCCAGCGGCCCCGAGACCCAGTACTTC	NA	TRBJ2-5	TRBV7-2	many
CASSQDRVPEVHEQFF	TGCGCCAGCAGCCAAGATAGGGTTCCGGAGGTACATGAGCAGTTCTTC	NA	TRBJ2-1	TRBV4-3	few
CASFLAGGLTDTQYF	TGTGCCAGCTTTCTAGCGGGGGGGCTAACAGATACGCAGTATTTT	TRBD2	TRBJ2-3	TRBV5-4	NA
CASRLLPGTGNYGYTF	TGTGCCAGCAGACTCCTTCCCGGGACGGGTAACTATGGCTACACCTTC	NA	TRBJ1-2	TRBV7-8	few
CASTEGKENIQYF	TGCGCCAGCACGGAGGGGAAGGAAAACATTCAGTACTTC	NA	TRBJ2-4	TRBV5-1	few
CASSDGGASNEKLFF	TGTGCCAGCAGCGATGGGGGGGCCTCTAATGAAAAACTGTTTTTT	NA	TRBJ1-4	TRBV9	many
CSAPRDRQLSSYNSPLHF	TGCAGTGCTCCCCGGGACAGGCAATTGAGCTCCTATAATTCACCCCTCCACTTT	TRBD1	TRBJ1-6	TRBV20-1	many
CASSLRASGGLNTGELFF	TGTGCCAGCAGCCTAAGGGCTAGCGGGGGCCTGAACACCGGGGAGCTGTTTTTT	TRBD2	TRBJ2-2	TRBV7-2	few
CSAPPRDPSHGYTF	TGCAGTGCTCCACCAAGGGACCCGAGCCACGGCTACACCTTC	NA	TRBJ1-2	TRBV20-1	NA
CASGLVLEGIFYNSPLHF	TGTGCTAGTGGTTTGGTACTGGAGGGAATTTTCTATAATTCACCCCTCCACTTT	NA	TRBJ1-6	TRBV12-5	NA
CASTGTQKGKLFF	TGTGCCAGCACCGGGACTCAAAAGGGGAAACTGTTTTTT	NA	TRBJ1-4	TRBV12-3/TRBV12-4	NA
CASSGRGLAVFDKETQYF	TGTGCCAGCAGTGGTCGAGGACTAGCGGTTTTTGATAAAGAGACCCAGTACTTC	TRBD2	TRBJ2-5	TRBV27	many
CASGTYNEQFF	TGTGCCAGTGGGACATACAATGAGCAGTTCTTC	NA	TRBJ2-1	TRBV6-2/TRBV6-3	many
CASSLIVGESTQPQHF	TGTGCCAGCAGTTTAATTGTCGGGGAATCTACTCAGCCCCAGCATTTT	NA	TRBJ1-5	TRBV12-3/TRBV12-4	many
CASSLDIGGGTDTQYF	TGCGCCAGCAGCTTGGATATAGGAGGGGGCACAGATACGCAGTATTTT	NA	TRBJ2-3	TRBV5-1	many
CASSLLSRGFDEQYF	TGTGCCAGCAGCTTATTAAGTCGAGGGTTCGACGAGCAGTACTTC	NA	TRBJ2-7	TRBV7-2	NA
CAISGLGTRGDNEQFF	TGTGCCATCAGTGGGCTTGGGACCAGGGGAGACAATGAGCAGTTCTTC	NA	TRBJ2-1	TRBV10-3	many
CASSSGVATEAFF	TGCGCCAGCAGCTCAGGGGTGGCCACTGAAGCTTTCTTT	NA	TRBJ1-1	TRBV5-1	NA
CAITGQGDPFGYTF	TGTGCCATCACGGGACAGGGGGACCCCTTTGGCTACACCTTC	TRBD1	TRBJ1-2	TRBV10-3	many
CSAAGQENFVDYTF	TGCAGTGCGGCGGGACAGGAGAATTTTGTCGACTACACCTTC	TRBD1	TRBJ1-2	TRBV20-1	NA
CASSRSGKENIQYF	TGTGCCAGCAGCAGGTCAGGGAAAGAAAACATTCAGTACTTC	NA	TRBJ2-4	TRBV6-6	NA
CASSLPQYNEQFF	TGTGCCAGCAGCTTGCCCCAGTACAATGAGCAGTTCTTC	NA	TRBJ2-1	TRBV5-6	few
CSARDGGSNYGYTF	TGCAGTGCTAGAGATGGGGGGTCCAACTATGGCTACACCTTC	NA	TRBJ1-2	TRBV20-1	NA
CASSPLVAANSPLHF	TGCGCCAGCAGCCCCCTCGTGGCAGCTAATTCACCCCTCCACTTT	NA	TRBJ1-6	TRBV4-1	few
CASSLLRGRNYGYTF	TGTGCCAGCAGTTTACTTAGAGGACGCAACTATGGCTACACCTTC	NA	TRBJ1-2	TRBV12-3/TRBV12-4	NA
CASSFGTGETYGYTF	TGTGCCAGCAGTTTCGGGACAGGGGAGACCTATGGCTACACCTTC	TRBD1	TRBJ1-2	TRBV12-3/TRBV12-4	many
CASSYTTGNQPQHF	TGTGCCAGCAGTTATACGACAGGGAATCAGCCCCAGCATTTT	TRBD1	TRBJ1-5	TRBV6-6	many
CAISMTSGGPDTQYF	TGTGCCATCAGCATGACTAGCGGGGGGCCAGATACGCAGTATTTT	TRBD2	TRBJ2-3	TRBV10-3	few
CASSDTGFYGYTF	TGTGCCAGTAGCGACACAGGGTTTTATGGCTACACCTTC	NA	TRBJ1-2	TRBV19	NA
CASSLDPGSDEQFF	TGTGCCAGCAGCTTAGACCCAGGTTCGGATGAGCAGTTCTTC	NA	TRBJ2-1	TRBV7-7	many
CASSRDRGIVDTQYF	TGTGCCAGCAGCCGCGACAGGGGGATAGTAGATACGCAGTATTTT	TRBD1	TRBJ2-3	TRBV12-3/TRBV12-4	many
CASSFWTGGEKLFF	TGTGCCAGCAGTTTCTGGACAGGGGGTGAAAAACTGTTTTTT	TRBD1	TRBJ1-4	TRBV12-3/TRBV12-4	few
CASSLTSGEETQYF	TGTGCCAGCAGCTTGACTAGCGGGGAAGAGACCCAGTACTTC	TRBD2	TRBJ2-5	TRBV7-2	many
CASSETGTDTQYF	TGTGCCAGCAGTGAAACCGGCACAGATACGCAGTATTTT	NA	TRBJ2-3	TRBV6-1	many
CASSLRANSPLHF	TGTGCCAGCAGCTTACGGGCCAATTCACCCCTCCACTTT	NA	TRBJ1-6	TRBV7-6	many
CSPRDRRSYEQYF	TGCAGCCCTCGGGACAGGAGATCCTACGAGCAGTACTTC	TRBD1	TRBJ2-7	TRBV20-1	many
CASSLEAFQETQYF	TGTGCCAGCAGTTTAGAGGCCTTCCAAGAGACCCAGTACTTC	NA	TRBJ2-5	TRBV28	NA
CASSLRQGAYEQYF	TGTGCCAGCAGCTTGCGGCAGGGGGCCTACGAGCAGTACTTC	TRBD1	TRBJ2-7	TRBV7-2	many
CASSQDSREISTEAFF	TGCGCCAGCAGCCAAGATAGTCGGGAGATAAGCACTGAAGCTTTCTTT	NA	TRBJ1-1	TRBV4-1	few
CASRDPGQGADTQYF	TGTGCCAGCAGGGACCCGGGACAGGGAGCGGATACGCAGTATTTT	TRBD1	TRBJ2-3	TRBV6-2/TRBV6-3	few
CASRRTGYTGELFF	TGTGCCAGCAGGAGGACAGGGTACACCGGGGAGCTGTTTTTT	TRBD1	TRBJ2-2	TRBV6-5	NA
CASSEGLAGGELFF	TGTGCCAGCAGTGAAGGACTAGCGGGAGGGGAGCTGTTTTTT	TRBD2	TRBJ2-2	TRBV2	NA
CASSQVRGLTLYEQYF	TGCGCCAGCAGCCAAGTCCGGGGGCTAACCTTGTACGAGCAGTACTTC	NA	TRBJ2-7	TRBV4-1	few
CASSVSGTASYEQYF	TGTGCCAGCAGCGTCTCCGGGACAGCCTCCTACGAGCAGTACTTC	TRBD1	TRBJ2-7	TRBV9	NA